This T cell receptor beta chain was retrieved from a study of T cell responses to AZD1222 COVID-19 vaccine. Study-wide background: Samples with a second dose at about 4 or about 12 weeks were pooled together. Notes on the study in general: It was only after the peak T cell response that any repertoires were sampled.

V shed 2 bases and J shed 0 bases, with 8 bases lying between them. The germline gives CDR1 GTSNPN, CDR2 SVGIG (reference sequence). CDR3 size: 14 residues. Repertoires were generated with immunoSEQ multiplex PCR, while TCRdb's copy carries only in-frame clones and drops some. Among about 150,000 clones listed, 90% were seen once. For this clone: No antigen is known for it.

This TCR was sampled from an adult in good health. The J gene is TRBJ2-1, the V gene TRBV30; no clear D gene. This specimen consisted of peripheral blood, obtained on day 0 of AZD1222 vaccination. The CDR3 region has the DNA TGTGCCTGGAGTCGGCTGGCCTCCTACAATGAGCAGTTCTTC. Its translation: CAWSRLASYNEQFF.